The clone carrying this T cell receptor beta chain has ten or more counts. Germline lookup yields CDR1 MNHEY and CDR2 SVGEGT. Between the trimmed V and J ends, which lost 5 bases and 2 bases, there was a span of 12 bases. CDR3 size: 14 residues. This sample was included in a study of CD8 T cells in ankylosing spondylitis. TCRdb re-analysed the 5' RACE reads in MiXCR, keeping a single row per CDR3 protein. Of approximately 220,000 distinct CDR3 sequences detected, about a quarter appear once; the ten largest clones hold less than 8.5%. Sequenced: blood, either unsorted or a sorted T cell fraction (not recorded which). The genes are TRBV6-2 or TRBV6-3 and TRBJ1-2; a weak D match, TRBD1 (5 bases). The clonotype was recovered from a male donor with ankylosing spondylitis or in good health (not recorded which). The CDR3 here is CASSPGSGNYGYTF. In DNA, the CDR3 is TGTGCCAGCAGTCCAGGGTCCGGGAACTATGGCTACACCTTC.